This T cell receptor (beta chain) was sequenced during a study of beta chain features in type 1 diabetes. This clone has only a few counts. Every isolated RNA sample was fully reverse transcribed, so sequencing captured expressed TCRB transcripts. Produced via immunoSEQ multiplex PCR; TCRdb's table is partial and in-frame only. The sample records 970,000 or so clones, 15% to 20% being singletons. J was trimmed by 5 bases and V by 5 bases; bases with no gene match: 6. The CDR3 has 14 residues. Germline V gene data show CDR1 as MDHEN and CDR2 as SYDVKM. The V gene is TRBV28, the J gene TRBJ1-5; TRBD1 agrees at 7 bases. This TCR came from a woman younger than 30 in good health. The sample consisted of naive CD4+ T cells from blood. Here the CDR3 DNA reads TGTGCCAGCAGTCCCCAGGGGGGCCATCAGCCCCAGCATTTT. It is translated as CASSPQGGHQPQHF. The full variable domain, with the rest looked up from reference TRBV28 and TRBJ1-5, is DVKVTQSSRYLVKRTGEKVFLECVQDMDHENMFWYRQDPGLGLRLIYFSYDVKMKEKGDIPEGYSVSREKKERFSLILESASTNQTSMYLCASSPQGGHQPQHFGDGTRLSIL.